These T cell receptor beta chains were read from a single sample in a study of blood T cells in healthy people across ages. TCRdb called the 5' RACE reads again in MiXCR, with one record for every CDR3 protein. The profile shows roughly 900,000 distinct CDR3 sequences, roughly 50% of them singletons. Material for sequencing was blood. The receptors here all came from a man younger than 40 in good health. CDR3s include the opening cysteine and the closing phenylalanine or tryptophan. D genes are given only for firm matches. The size entry is marked missing in some rows and otherwise reads once, few, many or a size class.

TRBV6-5,TRBJ2-1,NA,NA,TGTGCCAGCAGCCTATTTCGGCGGAATGAGCAGTTCTTC,CASSLFRRNEQFF
TRBV20-1,TRBJ2-7,TRBD2,NA,TGCAGTACCCAGACTAGCGGGGGACACGAGCAGTACTTC,CSTQTSGGHEQYF
TRBV20-1,TRBJ2-7,NA,NA,TGCAGTCCTCCTCACAGGGAAATCTACGAGCAGTACTTC,CSPPHREIYEQYF
TRBV6-1,TRBJ2-7,TRBD1,NA,TGTGCCAGCAGTGAAGAGACAGGGTGGCACGAGCAGTACTTC,CASSEETGWHEQYF
TRBV27,TRBJ2-4,NA,NA,TGTGCCAGCAGTTCAGGGGGAGGCAAAAACATTCAGTACTTC,CASSSGGGKNIQYF
TRBV20-1,TRBJ2-1,NA,few,TGCAGTGCTTACGGTGGGGGACAGCAGTTCTTC,CSAYGGGQQFF
TRBV6-2/TRBV6-3,TRBJ2-1,NA,NA,TGTGCCAGCAGTTACGAGTCAGTAGAGTTCTTC,CASSYESVEFF
TRBV6-5,TRBJ1-2,NA,NA,TGTGCCAGCAGTTACTCTTTGACAGGAGCCTATGGCTACACCTTC,CASSYSLTGAYGYTF
TRBV28,TRBJ2-1,NA,once,TGTGCCTCGCTGAGGGGCGCCTACAATGAGCAGTTCTTC,CASLRGAYNEQFF
TRBV28,TRBJ2-7,NA,few,TGTGCCAGCAGTACCCCTGATAGGGTGAGTTTCTACGAGCAGTACTTC,CASSTPDRVSFYEQYF
TRBV20-1,TRBJ2-7,TRBD1,NA,TGCAGTGCTGGCATACGGGACAGAGCCTACGAGCAGTACTTC,CSAGIRDRAYEQYF
TRBV5-1,TRBJ1-1,NA,NA,TGCGCCAGCAGACACGACAGGAACACTGAAGCTTTCTTT,CASRHDRNTEAFF
TRBV5-5,TRBJ2-7,TRBD2,NA,TGTGCCAGCAGCTTGGATCCAGGGGATTCCGGGAGGGCGTCCTACGAGCAGTACTTC,CASSLDPGDSGRASYEQYF
TRBV7-9,TRBJ2-3,TRBD1,NA,TGTGCCAGCAGCACGAGGGGGCAAGGCACAGATACGCAGTATTTT,CASSTRGQGTDTQYF
TRBV29-1,TRBJ2-5,NA,NA,TGCAGCGAGCGACGGGACGCCCAAGAGACCCAGTACTTC,CSERRDAQETQYF
TRBV27,TRBJ2-7,NA,NA,TGTGCCAGCAGTTATGGGTTTGGGGAGCAGTACTTC,CASSYGFGEQYF
TRBV13,TRBJ2-5,NA,NA,TGTGCCAGCAGCTTAGCCCCGCCCAGGCAAAACAATGAGCAGTACTTC,CASSLAPPRQNNEQYF
TRBV28,TRBJ2-3,NA,few,TGTGCCAGCAGTCGGTCGGGGGACGACACAGATACGCAGTATTTT,CASSRSGDDTDTQYF
TRBV20-1,TRBJ2-7,TRBD1,NA,TGCAGTGCTCTGATCGGGGACAGCTCCTACGAGCAGTACTTC,CSALIGDSSYEQYF
TRBV24-1,TRBJ2-3,TRBD2,NA,TGTGCCACCAGTGACCCTAGCGGGGACCTAGATACGCAGTATTTT,CATSDPSGDLDTQYF
TRBV27,TRBJ2-1,NA,NA,TGTGCCAGCAGTTTGGGGAGGTGGAATGAGCAGTTCTTC,CASSLGRWNEQFF
TRBV9,TRBJ1-2,TRBD1,few,TGTGCCAGCAGCGTAGCTACTGGGGACAGGGAGGCTTATGGCTACACCTTC,CASSVATGDREAYGYTF
TRBV4-1,TRBJ2-1,NA,NA,TGCGCCAGCAGCCAAGACCCTACTCTTGAGCAGTTCTTC,CASSQDPTLEQFF
TRBV28,TRBJ2-3,NA,few,TGTGCCAGCACCCCGCGGACAGATACGCAGTATTTT,CASTPRTDTQYF
TRBV12-3/TRBV12-4,TRBJ2-1,NA,few,TGTGCCAGCACTTCCTTCCCGCGTGAGCAGTTCTTC,CASTSFPREQFF